A single sample gave rise to the 21 T cell receptor beta chains below, sequenced in a study of blood T cells in healthy people across ages. Combining a sample-barcoded 5' primer with a J-beta primer mix, a second PCR ran for about 7 to 11 cycles. TCRdb independently ran MiXCR on the 5' RACE reads; one entry per CDR3 protein. Of about 580,000 distinct CDR3 sequences listed, less than 60% are singletons. Sequenced input: blood. Source of these receptors: a man of 80 years or more in good health.

The rearrangement links TRBV2 to TRBJ2-2; TRBD2 agrees at 9 bases. Germline-derived CDR1 and CDR2 are SNHLY and FYNNEI. This CDR3 has 16 amino acids. Unmatched junction bases numbered 10, after V lost 7 bases and J lost 4 bases. In DNA form, the CDR3 reads TGTGCCAGCAAACGAAGTAGCGGGAGTGGCACCGGGGAGCTGTTTTTT. Translated, it gives CASKRSSGSGTGELFF. Full variable domain (rest looked up from reference TRBV2 and TRBJ2-2): EPEVTQTPSHQVTQMGQEVILRCVPISNHLYFYWYRQILGQKVEFLVSFYNNEISEKSEIFDDQFSVERPDGSNFTLKIRSTKLEDSAMYFCASKRSSGSGTGELFFGEGSRLTVL.

V gene TRBV3-1 combines with J gene TRBJ1-2, with TRBD1 identical over 7 bases. The CDR3 runs 14 residues. J was trimmed by 7 bases and V by 0 bases; bases with no gene match: 5. Germline V gene data show CDR1 as LGHDT and CDR2 as YNNKEL (reference sequence). In nucleotides, the CDR3 is TGTGCCAGCAGCCAAGACTCGACAGGGTCTGGCTACACCTTC. The encoded protein is CASSQDSTGSGYTF.

In its sample, this clonotype was seen a few times. The chain uses TRBV5-1 and TRBJ2-3, with TRBD1 identical over 7 bases. The CDR3 covers 13 residues. V dropped 3 bases and J dropped 7; count of bases not matched to a gene: 5. Germline-derived CDR1 and CDR2 are SGHRS and YFSETQ. The CDR3 loop is CASSWDRLNTQYF. The DNA for the CDR3 is TGCGCCAGCAGCTGGGACAGACTAAATACGCAGTATTTT.

This clonotype has only one observation. This sequence joins TRBV29-1 and TRBJ2-1; the D gene is possibly TRBD2 (6 bases). V lost 3 bases and J lost 6, with 12 bases in between. The CDR3 has 13 amino acids. Germline V CDR1 and CDR2: SQVTM, ANQGSEA. CDR3: CSVELARPNEQFF. CDR3 nucleotides: TGCAGCGTTGAGCTAGCGAGACCCAATGAGCAGTTCTTC.

The chain recombines TRBV18 with TRBJ2-7; 9 bases match TRBD1. This CDR3 is 13 amino acids long. J gave up 7 bases and V 4 bases, and 5 bases lay outside the gene matches. Germline V gene lookup returns CDR1 KGHSH and CDR2 LQKENI. The CDR3 sequence: CASSRDRVEEQYF. The CDR3, as DNA: TGTGCCAGCTCACGGGACAGGGTGGAGGAGCAGTACTTC.

This chain connects TRBV9 to TRBJ2-1; 9 bases match TRBD2. This CDR3 is built from 15 residues. Looked up from germline, CDR1 is SGDLS and CDR2 is YYNGEE. Unmatched junction bases numbered 3, after V lost 1 base and J lost 4 bases. CDR3 coding DNA: TGTGCCAGCAGCGTAAGCGGGAGGTCTTACAATGAGCAGTTCTTC. As protein: CASSVSGRSYNEQFF.

V is TRBV7-2 and J is TRBJ2-7; D gene unclear. The DNA end is a closer match to TRBJ2-5, so the J assignment may be wrong. Germline values: CDR1 SGHTA, CDR2 FQGNSA. This CDR3 is built from 15 residues. Here the CDR3 reads CASSSQTGFRETQYF. The DNA for the CDR3 is TGTGCCAGCAGCTCACAGACGGGTTTTAGGGAGACCCAGTACTTC.

The chain uses TRBV24-1 and TRBJ2-3; D perhaps matches TRBD1 (5 bases). V shed 4 bases and J shed 0 bases, with 10 bases lying between them. The CDR3 is 15 residues long. In germline, CDR1 is KGHDR, CDR2 SFDVKD. CDR3 nucleotide sequence: TGTGCCACCAGTGACAACAGGCCGAGCACAGATACGCAGTATTTT. It specifies CATSDNRPSTDTQYF.

On this clonotype: A clone one base away is much larger, so this may be a read error. The genes are TRBV6-5 and TRBJ2-4; possible D gene TRBD1, 6 bases. The CDR3 is made up of 14 amino acids. Germline V CDR1 and CDR2: MNHEY, SVGAGI. The CDR3 region has the DNA TGTGCCAGCAGTTACTCCGGACAGTTCTACGAGCAGTGCTTC. Amino acid sequence: CASSYSGQFYEQCF.

The table lists this clonotype with a few counts. This sequence joins TRBV29-1 and TRBJ1-4; D may be TRBD1 (5 bases). The length of the CDR3 is 15 residues. The V gene lost 6 bases and the J gene lost 7 bases, with 21 bases spanning the gap. CDR1 is SQVTM and CDR2 is ANQGSEA in the germline V gene. The CDR3 DNA reads as TGCAGCGTGGGCCCCCAGGGCGCAGGTATTGAAAAACTGTTTTTT. The encoded protein is CSVGPQGAGIEKLFF. The full variable domain, rest sourced from reference TRBV29-1 and TRBJ1-4, is SAVISQKPSRDICQRGTSLTIQCQVDSQVTMMFWYRQQPGQSLTLIATANQGSEATYESGFVIDKFPISRPNLTFSTLTVSNMSPEDSSIYLCSVGPQGAGIEKLFFGSGTQLSVL.

CDR3 loop: CSARSRGGDTQYF. DNA of the CDR3: TGCAGTGCTAGATCGCGGGGGGGAGATACGCAGTATTTT. The V gene is TRBV20-1, the J gene TRBJ2-3, with 9 nucleotides matching TRBD2. The CDR3 runs to 13 residues. CDR1 and CDR2 (germline): DFQATT, SNEGSKA (reference sequence). Losses at the gene ends were 2 bases for V and 5 bases for J; bases not matched to a gene: 2.

This rearrangement joins TRBV12-3 or TRBV12-4 to TRBJ1-4; 11 bases are a match to TRBD1. The length of the CDR3 is 15 residues. V lost 1 base, J lost 10 bases, and 5 bases stayed unmatched. The CDR3 region is CASSLVGTGGGKLFF. CDR3 DNA: TGTGCCAGCAGTTTAGTGGGGACAGGGGGAGGAAAACTGTTTTTT.

The chain couples TRBV11-3 to TRBJ2-5; D possibly corresponds to TRBD2 (5 bases). Germline V gene sequence: CDR1 SGHNT, CDR2 YENEEA. The V end lost 8 bases, the J end lost 5 bases, and 12 bases lay between the germline ends. The CDR3 has 12 residues. The CDR3 reads CASGPSGETQYF. In DNA form, the CDR3 reads TGTGCCAGCGGGCCGTCGGGGGAGACCCAGTACTTC. Supplemented by reference TRBV11-3 and TRBJ2-5, the full variable domain reads EAGVVQSPRYKIIEKKQPVAFWCNPISGHNTLYWYLQNLGQGPELLIRYENEEAVDDSQLPKDRFSAERLKGVDSTLKIQPAELGDSAVYLCASGPSGETQYFGPGTRLLVL.

This chain joins TRBV20-1 and TRBJ2-6; 7 nucleotides agree with TRBD2. In germline, CDR1 is DFQATT, CDR2 SNEGSKA (reference sequence). The length of the CDR3 is 17 residues. V was pared by 0 bases and J by 0 bases, with 5 bases of the junction left unmatched. This chain's CDR3 is CSARDLRGSSGANVLTF. In nucleotides, the CDR3 is TGCAGTGCTAGAGATCTGCGGGGGAGCTCTGGGGCCAACGTCCTGACTTTC.

This chain links TRBV7-2 with TRBJ2-7; 11 positions agree with TRBD1. The DNA end favors TRBJ2-5, so the J call may be wrong. Germline V gene data show CDR1 as SGHTA and CDR2 as FQGNSA. The CDR3 spans 13 residues. The CDR3 is CATGQGAGETQYF. DNA of the CDR3: TGTGCCACTGGACAGGGGGCAGGAGAGACCCAGTACTTC.

The chain recombines TRBV18 with TRBJ2-5; 11 bases align to TRBD1. J lost 3 bases, V lost 4 bases, and 7 bases had no gene match. The germline CDR1 and CDR2 sequences are KGHSH and LQKENI. The CDR3 length is 16 residues. Here the CDR3 reads CASSQRTGGSEETQYF. The CDR3 DNA sequence: TGTGCCAGCTCACAGCGGACAGGGGGCTCGGAAGAGACCCAGTACTTC.

This chain joins TRBV5-1 and TRBJ2-3, with TRBD2 identical over 8 bases. Germline V gives CDR1 SGHRS, CDR2 YFSETQ. The CDR3 runs 16 residues. J was trimmed by 2 bases and V by 4 bases; bases with no gene match: 9. CDR3: CASSPAAGASTDTQYF. The DNA for the CDR3 is TGCGCCAGCAGCCCGGCAGCGGGGGCCTCCACAGATACGCAGTATTTT.

This clonotype was picked up many times. The rearrangement uses TRBV6-5 and TRBJ1-6; D is unresolved. This CDR3 has 12 amino acids. The ends were cut back, 8 bases at V and 7 bases at J, with 9 bases in the middle. CDR1 MNHEY and CDR2 SVGAGI come from the germline V gene. CDR3 coding DNA: TGTGCCAGCGGCCGGGTAAATTCACCCCTCCACTTT. Its translation: CASGRVNSPLHF.

This rearrangement joins TRBV2 to TRBJ1-5; D is possibly TRBD1 (6 bases). V shed 0 bases and J shed 7 bases, with 13 bases lying between them. The CDR3 covers 15 residues. CDR1 is SNHLY and CDR2 is FYNNEI in the germline V gene. CDR3 protein: CASSEARGAGQPQHF. DNA for the CDR3: TGTGCCAGCAGTGAAGCTAGGGGGGCAGGGCAGCCCCAGCATTTT.

This clonotype was seen ten or more times. This chain joins TRBV7-2 and TRBJ2-1; 8 bases line up with TRBD1. Germline lookup yields CDR1 SGHTA and CDR2 FQGNSA. This CDR3 has 12 residues. Germline trimming cut 5 bases from V and 7 bases from J; bases unmatched to any gene: 1. The CDR3 DNA reads as TGTGCCAGCAGCCGACAGGGGAATGAGCAGTTCTTC. Residues: CASSRQGNEQFF. The full variable domain, rest sourced from reference TRBV7-2 and TRBJ2-1, is GAGVSQSPSNKVTEKGKDVELRCDPISGHTALYWYRQSLGQGLEFLIYFQGNSAPDKSGLPSDRFSAERTGGSVSTLTIQRTQQEDSAVYLCASSRQGNEQFFGPGTRLTVL.

V is TRBV7-8 and J is TRBJ1-1; D remains unclear. The CDR3 runs to 15 residues. The V gene lost 0 bases and the J gene lost 1 base, with 9 bases spanning the gap. In germline, CDR1 is SGHVS, CDR2 FQNEAQ. Here the CDR3 reads CASSLALLPNTEAFF. The CDR3 DNA is TGTGCCAGCAGCTTAGCCCTCCTGCCGAACACTGAAGCTTTCTTT.